This is a list of T cell receptor beta chains from one sample in a study of identical twins. TCRdb used MiXCR to reprocess the 5' RACE reads, holding one entry per CDR3 protein. Here the sample spans roughly 1.6 million distinct CDR3 sequences, about 30% being singletons. Sequencing was done on a sample of cord blood. All receptors come from a newborn girl in good health. Each CDR3 is given with its conserved first and last residue. D genes are given only for firm matches. A row's size may be missing; if present it is once, few, many or a size class.

abundance,d_gene,j_gene,v_gene,CDR3aa,CDR3nt
once,TRBD1,TRBJ2-3,TRBV29-1,CSVCRDRGQDTQYF,TGCAGCGTCTGCCGGGACAGGGGGCAGGATACGCAGTATTTT
-,-,TRBJ2-1,TRBV20-1,CSGPHNGEQFF,TGCAGTGGACCCCACAATGGGGAGCAGTTCTTC
many,TRBD2,TRBJ2-3,TRBV5-1,CASSVPTSGRDTQYF,TGCGCCAGCAGCGTGCCGACTAGCGGGAGAGATACGCAGTATTTT
-,-,TRBJ2-6,TRBV4-2,CASSQDKWGANVLTF,TGTGCCAGCAGCCAAGATAAGTGGGGGGCCAACGTCCTGACTTTC
few,-,TRBJ2-1,TRBV7-6,CASSPGVLGGNEQFF,TGTGCCAGCAGCCCGGGCGTATTAGGGGGCAATGAGCAGTTCTTC
-,TRBD1,TRBJ2-7,TRBV5-5,CASSLDDRDRANYEQYF,TGTGCCAGCAGCCTCGACGACCGGGACAGGGCGAACTACGAGCAGTACTTC
few,-,TRBJ2-7,TRBV21-1,CASLQTRSSDEQYF,TGTGCCAGCCTTCAGACTAGATCGTCCGACGAGCAGTACTTC
many,-,TRBJ2-3,TRBV10-3,CATVQGGARDTQYF,TGTGCCACCGTCCAAGGGGGGGCTAGAGATACGCAGTATTTT
-,-,TRBJ1-4,TRBV5-1,CASSLPGVGLFF,TGCGCCAGCAGCTTGCCCGGCGTAGGACTGTTTTTT
-,TRBD1,TRBJ2-3,TRBV29-1,CSASRDRGKRTDTQYF,TGCAGCGCTAGTAGGGACAGGGGGAAGAGGACAGATACGCAGTATTTT
-,-,TRBJ2-1,TRBV28,CASERGGSYNEQFF,TGTGCCAGCGAGAGGGGAGGTTCGTACAATGAGCAGTTCTTC
few,-,TRBJ2-4,TRBV21-1,CASSKFRTGGKNIQYF,TGTGCCAGCAGCAAATTCAGAACAGGGGGCAAAAACATTCAGTACTTC
few,-,TRBJ1-1,TRBV12-5,CASGLVLDAGITEAFF,TGTGCTAGTGGTTTGGTACTGGACGCAGGGATCACTGAAGCTTTCTTT
few,TRBD1,TRBJ1-1,TRBV10-2,CASRGDRGHTEAFF,TGCGCCAGCAGGGGGGACAGGGGGCACACTGAAGCTTTCTTT
-,-,TRBJ2-7,TRBV20-1,CSARDRNSHEQYF,TGCAGTGCTAGAGATCGGAACTCCCACGAGCAGTACTTC
few,-,TRBJ2-7,TRBV3-1,CASSQEVQVSYEQYF,TGTGCCAGCAGCCAAGAAGTACAGGTCTCCTACGAGCAGTACTTC